Below are 13 T cell receptor beta chains sequenced from a single sample in a study of Ad26.COV2.S vaccination and SARS-CoV-2 variants. Sequencing was performed with immunoSEQ multiplex PCR; in TCRdb, only in-frame clones are kept and a portion is missing. Altogether 300,000 to 400,000 clones are present, roughly 91% being singletons, with the ten largest covering roughly 5%. This sample's treatment: 15 to 20 received Ad26.COV2.S at low or high dose, single or two shots; about 5 received placebo; per-sample allocation not given. Samples analyzed were those drawn on day 63 after the first vaccine or placebo injection. The input for sequencing was peripheral blood, taken in a trial of Ad26.COV2.S vaccine versus placebo. The receptor source for this set is a person between 18 and 60 years old who received the Ad26.COV2.S COVID-19 vaccine or a placebo.

The CDR3 reads CASSYRDRANYGYTF. The CDR3 DNA sequence: TGTGCCAGCAGCTACAGGGACAGAGCTAACTATGGCTACACCTTC. V usage is TRBV7-2 and J usage is TRBJ1-2, with 7 bases identical to TRBD1. The CDR3 is made up of 15 amino acids. The J segment lost 0 bases and the V segment lost 4 bases, leaving 5 bases of the junction unmatched. CDR1 and CDR2 from the germline V gene are SGHTA and FQGNSA.

The chain uses TRBV5-1 and TRBJ1-2; TRBD1 matches at 12 bases. CDR1 is SGHRS and CDR2 is YFSETQ in the germline V gene. V lost 4 bases to trimming and J lost 7 bases; unmatched junction nucleotides: 14. The CDR3 is 17 amino acids. The CDR3 protein is CASSMGIAGTGGSGYTF. The CDR3 region has the DNA TGCGCCAGCAGCATGGGAATCGCCGGGACAGGGGGCAGTGGCTACACCTTC.

The V and J genes are TRBV7-9 and TRBJ1-1; D is undetermined. Looked up from germline, CDR1 is SEHNR and CDR2 is FQNEAQ (reference sequence). The V and J ends lost 3 bases and 3 bases respectively, with 5 bases between them. There are 12 residues in the CDR3. CDR3 bases: TGTGCCAGCAGCTTTTTGGACACTGAAGCTTTCTTT. As protein: CASSFLDTEAFF.

This sequence joins TRBV30 and TRBJ2-7; the match to TRBD1 covers 7 bases. The length of the CDR3 is 14 residues. Losses at the gene ends were 3 bases for V and 0 bases for J; bases not matched to a gene: 5. Germline CDR1 GTSNPN, CDR2 SVGIG (reference sequence). The CDR3 here is CAWSVTGFSYEQYF. Here the CDR3 DNA reads TGTGCCTGGAGCGTGACAGGGTTCTCCTACGAGCAGTACTTC.

This clone has just a few counts. CDR3 loop: CASRPQSSRGRGFNTGELFF. CDR3 sequence (DNA): TGTGCCAGCAGACCCCAGTCCTCGCGGGGCAGGGGTTTTAACACCGGGGAGCTGTTTTTT. This rearrangement joins TRBV27 to TRBJ2-2; the D call may be TRBD1 or TRBD2 (6 bases each). The CDR3 spans 20 residues. The ends were cut back, 6 bases at V and 2 bases at J, with 28 bases in the middle. CDR1 and CDR2 (germline): MNHEY, SMNVEV (reference sequence).

This sequence joins TRBV28 and TRBJ2-7; D is uncertain. This CDR3 comprises 13 residues. Trimming left V 5 bases short and J 6 bases short, with 14 bases between. CDR1 is MDHEN, CDR2 SYDVKM, per germline. This chain's CDR3 is CASSPPVQIEQYF. For the CDR3, the DNA is TGTGCCAGCAGTCCCCCGGTGCAGATCGAGCAGTACTTC.

The chain employs TRBV28 and TRBJ2-5; 10 nucleotides line up with TRBD2. The CDR3 covers 16 residues. The germline CDR1 and CDR2 sequences are MDHEN and SYDVKM. After removal of 5 bases from V and 4 bases from J, the junction contained 10 bases not matched to a gene. CDR3 protein: CASSGDLAGVRETQYF. For the CDR3, the DNA is TGTGCCAGCAGTGGAGACCTAGCGGGAGTAAGAGAGACCCAGTACTTC.

This rearrangement joins TRBV3-1 (or the pseudogene TRBV3-2) to TRBJ2-5, with D possibly being TRBD2 (6 bases). The V gene's germline CDR1 is LGHDT and CDR2 YNNKEL (reference sequence). Trimming removed 6 bases from V and 1 base from J, with 21 bases in between. This CDR3 contains 17 residues. In DNA form, the CDR3 reads TGTGCCAGCAGACGTTATCCCCCGACTAGTTTCCAAGAGACCCAGTACTTC. Amino acids: CASRRYPPTSFQETQYF.

The rearrangement joins TRBV27 to TRBJ2-5; the match to TRBD1 covers 8 bases. The germline CDR1 and CDR2 sequences are MNHEY and SMNVEV (reference sequence). This CDR3 comprises 15 residues. The V gene end was trimmed by 6 bases and the J gene end by 3 bases; junction bases not matched to a gene: 9. Here the CDR3 DNA reads TGTGCCAGCAGGTCCGCAGGGACAGGTGAAGAGACCCAGTACTTC. Its translation is CASRSAGTGEETQYF.

This clone turned up a few times. J is TRBJ1-4 and V is TRBV9; TRBD1 might be the D (5 bases). The CDR3 is 14 residues long. V shed 0 bases and J shed 5 bases, with 8 bases lying between them. Germline CDR1 and CDR2: SGDLS and YYNGEE. CDR3 residues: CASSVGGLNEKLFF. The CDR3 bases are TGTGCCAGCAGCGTAGGGGGCCTGAATGAAAAACTGTTTTTT.

The V and J genes are TRBV29-1 and TRBJ2-1, with 11 bases matching TRBD2. J gave up 5 bases and V 7 bases, and 7 bases lay outside the gene matches. This CDR3 contains 14 residues. Germline CDR1 SQVTM, CDR2 ANQGSEA. The CDR3 nucleotides read TGCAGCGGTGCTGGGACTAGCGGAAACAATGAGCAGTTCTTC. Translating gives CSGAGTSGNNEQFF.

This chain links TRBV27 with TRBJ1-1; TRBD1 agrees at 7 bases. Germline assignment: CDR1 MNHEY and CDR2 SMNVEV (reference sequence). The CDR3 totals 12 residues. Trimming at V came to 8 bases and at J to 1 base, leaving 1 base not matched to a gene. The CDR3, as DNA: TGTGCCAGCGGGGACAGGAACACTGAAGCTTTCTTT. Amino acid sequence: CASGDRNTEAFF.

J is TRBJ1-2 and V is TRBV9; 7 bases align to TRBD1. J gave up 0 bases and V 3 bases, and 8 bases lay outside the gene matches. The length of the CDR3 is 16 residues. The germline gives CDR1 SGDLS, CDR2 YYNGEE. CDR3 sequence (DNA): TGTGCCAGCAGCGGACCGGGACAGAGAGCTAACTATGGCTACACCTTC. Encoded protein: CASSGPGQRANYGYTF.